A selection of T cell receptor beta chains follows, all from one sample in a study of blood T cell repertoires in COVID-19. Assay: immunoSEQ multiplex PCR; the TCRdb copy retains only in-frame clones and omits some. In the table there are about 390,000 clones, 85% to 90% of which are singletons. Sequenced sample: PBMCs or T cells enriched from blood (not recorded which). The receptor source for this set is a woman aged 45-60 years who had recovered from COVID-19. CDR3s include the opening cysteine and the closing phenylalanine or tryptophan. A D gene is named only where the DNA matches it firmly. Expanded clones are given a class, and other clones once, few, many or no size at all.

V	J	size	D	DNA	CDR3
TRBV5-6	TRBJ1-1	.	.	TGTGCCAGCAGCTTGGTCGGACGAGGGGGCACTGAAGCTTTCTTT	CASSLVGRGGTEAFF
TRBV18	TRBJ1-5	.	.	TGTGCCAGCTCACCAACATATAGCAATCAGCCCCAGCATTTT	CASSPTYSNQPQHF
TRBV5-1	TRBJ2-4	.	.	TGCGCCAGCAGCTTTGGTTCAGGGTGGGGAAACATTCAGTACTTC	CASSFGSGWGNIQYF
TRBV3-1/TRBV3-2	TRBJ2-7	.	TRBD1	TGTGCCAGCAGCCGAGTACAGGGGTTCGAGCAGTACTTC	CASSRVQGFEQYF
TRBV28	TRBJ1-5	.	TRBD1	TGTGCCAGCAGACCCAACAGGGGCGGTCAGCCCCAGCATTTT	CASRPNRGGQPQHF
TRBV6-2/TRBV6-3	TRBJ1-1	few	TRBD1	TGTGCCAGCAGTTACTCCAAGGTTGGGACAGGAGGAGTGGGCACTGAAGCTTTCTTT	CASSYSKVGTGGVGTEAFF
TRBV24-1	TRBJ2-5	.	.	TGTGCCACCAGTGGACATACCGGGGTCCAAGAGACCCAGTACTTC	CATSGHTGVQETQYF
TRBV6-2/TRBV6-3	TRBJ1-5	.	.	TGTGCCAGCAGTCACGGAGTGGGACTAGGGCGGAATCAGCCCCAGCATTTT	CASSHGVGLGRNQPQHF
TRBV27	TRBJ1-2	few	.	TGTGCCAGCAGTTTACGCGGACAGCATATCCTTAACTATGGCTACACCTTC	CASSLRGQHILNYGYTF
TRBV7-9	TRBJ2-2	.	TRBD2	TGTGCCAGCAGCGTATGGGCTAGCGGCGACACCGGGGAGCTGTTTTTT	CASSVWASGDTGELFF
TRBV27	TRBJ1-1	.	.	TGTGCCAGCAGTTTATTAGGGGGGGGCACTGAAGCTTTCTTT	CASSLLGGGTEAFF
TRBV12-3/TRBV12-4	TRBJ2-2	.	.	TGTGCCAGCAGTTTGTCGGGGTCCGGGGAGCTGTTTTTT	CASSLSGSGELFF
TRBV18	TRBJ1-1	.	.	TGTGCCAGCCGTACAGACAACACTGAAGCTTTCTTT	CASRTDNTEAFF
TRBV5-8	TRBJ1-3	.	TRBD1	TGTGCCAGCACCGGGGACAGGGTATTCGGAAACACCATATATTTT	CASTGDRVFGNTIYF
TRBV5-1	TRBJ2-7	.	.	TGCGCCAGCAGCTTGGTCCGGGGGTTCTCCGAGCAGTACTTC	CASSLVRGFSEQYF
TRBV30	TRBJ2-4	.	TRBD1	TGTGCCTGGAGTCAGGGACAGGGTCAAAACATTCAGTACTTC	CAWSQGQGQNIQYF
TRBV7-2	TRBJ1-1	.	TRBD1	TGTGCCAGCAGCGACCGACAGGGACGGACTGAAGCTTTCTTT	CASSDRQGRTEAFF
TRBV28	TRBJ2-7	.	TRBD1	TGTGCCAGCGGACAGGGGTGGGTTGGTCAATACTTC	CASGQGWVGQYF
TRBV19	TRBJ1-2	.	TRBD1	TGTGCCAGTAGTATAGCACGGGGGACAGCCCCTAGAGGCTACACCTTC	CASSIARGTAPRGYTF
TRBV5-1	TRBJ2-7	.	TRBD2	TGCGCCAGCAGCTTTGACATAGCGGGGGGGTTCTACGAGCAGTACTTC	CASSFDIAGGFYEQYF
TRBV19	TRBJ1-1	.	TRBD1	TGTGCCAGTAACCCAACAGGGGGCACTGAAGCTTTCTTT	CASNPTGGTEAFF
TRBV9	TRBJ2-3	.	.	TGTGCCAGCAGCGCTCACCTCGCGGCGGGGCGGGGAGAAGATAGCACAGATACGCAGTATTTT	CASSAHLAAGRGEDSTDTQYF
TRBV5-5	TRBJ1-1	.	.	TGTGCCAGCAGCTTGATACTATATAGGGCGGGGAACACTGAAGCTTTCTTT	CASSLILYRAGNTEAFF
TRBV5-1	TRBJ1-3	.	.	TGCGCCAGCAGCTCGGGAACCAACTCTGGAAACACCATATATTTT	CASSSGTNSGNTIYF
TRBV6-2/TRBV6-3	TRBJ1-3	.	.	TGTGCCAGCAGTTACGGGGGGACCCTCTCTGGAAACACCATATATTTT	CASSYGGTLSGNTIYF
TRBV5-5	TRBJ1-2	few	TRBD1	TGTGCCAGCAGCAGACAAGGGGGCGGCTATGGCTACACCTTC	CASSRQGGGYGYTF
TRBV24-1	TRBJ2-2	.	.	TGTGCCACCAGTGATCCCGCCAGGGGTAGCACCGGGGAGCTGTTTTTT	CATSDPARGSTGELFF
TRBV7-9	TRBJ1-6	once	TRBD1	TGTGCCAGCAGCTTGACAGGGACCGGTTCACCCCTCCACTTT	CASSLTGTGSPLHF
TRBV2	TRBJ2-6	.	.	TGTGCCAGCAGAGAGACAGGCGGGCAGGGGGCCAACGTCCTGACTTTC	CASRETGGQGANVLTF
TRBV7-2	TRBJ2-3	.	TRBD2	TGTGCCAGCGGATCGGGGGGAAGCACAGATACGCAGTATTTT	CASGSGGSTDTQYF
TRBV3-1/TRBV3-2	TRBJ1-3	.	TRBD1	TGTGCCAGCAGCCCCAGGGACAGGCTGAGCTCTGGAAACACCATATATTTT	CASSPRDRLSSGNTIYF
TRBV28	TRBJ2-2	.	TRBD2	TGTGCCAGCAGTTCCCCGACTAGCGGGTCCGGGGAGCTGTTTTTT	CASSSPTSGSGELFF
TRBV6-5	TRBJ1-2	.	.	TGTGCCAGCAGGATGCTCCCACAGGGCTACACCTTC	CASRMLPQGYTF
TRBV7-3	TRBJ2-3	.	.	TGTGCCAGCAGCTTATTGGGGGGAGATACGCAGTATTTT	CASSLLGGDTQYF
TRBV12-3/TRBV12-4	TRBJ1-2	.	TRBD1	TGTGCCAGCAGTCGAGAGTGGACAGGCGGCTACACCTTC	CASSREWTGGYTF
TRBV15	TRBJ1-5	.	.	TGTGCCACCAGCAGATTAAATCAGCCCCAGCATTTT	CATSRLNQPQHF
TRBV27	TRBJ1-5	.	.	TGTGCCAGCAGGGGGGGGGTGAGCAATCAGCCCCAGCATTTT	CASRGGVSNQPQHF
TRBV19	TRBJ1-2	.	.	TGTGCCAGTAGTATCAATGCCGGGACAAAGAACTATGGCTACACCTTC	CASSINAGTKNYGYTF
TRBV6-5	TRBJ2-7	.	TRBD2	TGTGCCAGCACGGCGGGGGGAAACGAGCAGTACTTC	CASTAGGNEQYF
TRBV13	TRBJ2-1	.	.	TGTGCCAGCAGCTCGGGAGCAGGGCCCAATGAGCAGTTCTTC	CASSSGAGPNEQFF
TRBV7-8	TRBJ2-1	.	TRBD1	TGTGCCAGCAGCTTGGGACAGATAACCAATGAGCAGTTCTTC	CASSLGQITNEQFF
TRBV5-6	TRBJ1-2	.	.	TGTGCCAGCAGTCTCAGGACAATTATACATGGCTACACCTTC	CASSLRTIIHGYTF
TRBV20-1	TRBJ1-1	.	.	TGCAGTGCTAGTTTGGGGGGGAGTCGCGCTGAAGCTTTCTTT	CSASLGGSRAEAFF